This TCR beta chain stems from a study of monozygotic twins with cystic fibrosis. General study results and limits: In this small cohort, shared CDR3 numbers showed no association with age, concordance or disease severity.

The V end was cut by 5 bases, the J end by 4 bases, with 11 bases between. The CDR3 totals 13 residues. Germline values: CDR1 SGHNT, CDR2 YENEEA. This clone came up a few times. Its antigen is undetermined. TCRdb keeps only in-frame clones here, not all; method: immunoSEQ multiplex PCR. The table lists about 20,000 clones, around 87% of them singletons, with 1% to 1.5% in the top ten. The V call is TRBV11-3, the J call TRBJ1-1; the D is unclear. Material for sequencing was blood. The origin of this receptor is a woman in her twenties or thirties with cystic fibrosis. The CDR3 DNA follows: TGTGCCAGCAGCGCATACGGGAGCACTGAAGCTTTCTTT. Amino acids: CASSAYGSTEAFF.